These 18 T cell receptor beta chains came from one sample sequenced in a study of regulatory T cells in long-lasting Graves disease. Arm-PCR of CDR3 regions and iRepertoire HTBI primers were the basis on which TCR beta libraries were built. MiXCR was run by TCRdb on the multiplex PCR reads, yielding one entry per CDR3 protein. The sample has 350,000 to 450,000 distinct CDR3 sequences, 16% seen once. Regarding time point: newly diagnosed GD, antithyroid drugs for less than 3 months. PBMC RNA served as the TCR library source. The same data also went into a second study, on T cells in Graves' hyperthyroidism and ophthalmopathy.

The specimen was peripheral blood mononuclear cells (PBMCs), collected at new diagnosis, from a patient treated with antithyroid drugs. These receptors came from a man aged 35 to 55 with Graves disease.

This clonotype came up a few times. This rearrangement joins TRBV25-1 to TRBJ2-5, with 8 bases fitting TRBD2. CDR1 and CDR2 (germline): MGHDK, SYGVNS. The trim removed 3 bases at V and 5 bases at J, leaving 14 bases unmatched. The CDR3 extends over 17 amino acids. The CDR3 loop reads CASSDATGLGSIETQYF. The CDR3 DNA sequence: TGTGCCAGCAGTGACGCTACGGGACTAGGATCTATCGAGACCCAGTACTTC.

This clonotype was seen at least ten times. V usage is TRBV27 and J usage is TRBJ1-1; 8 positions match TRBD1. This CDR3 comprises 16 residues. CDR1 and CDR2 from the germline V gene are MNHEY and SMNVEV (reference sequence). Unmatched junction bases numbered 5, after V lost 2 bases and J lost 0 bases. Here the CDR3 DNA reads TGTGCCAGCAGTTTACGGACAGGGAGGGTGAACACTGAAGCTTTCTTT. Translation gives CASSLRTGRVNTEAFF.

This clonotype was counted ten times or more. The CDR3 region has the DNA TGCGCCAGCAGCTTGATAGTCAGCGCCGGGGAGCTGTTTTTT. Amino acids: CASSLIVSAGELFF. V is TRBV5-1 and J is TRBJ2-2; D unresolved. Trimming stripped 1 base from V and 6 bases from J, with 10 bases between. Germline CDR1 and CDR2: SGHRS and YFSETQ. The CDR3 extends over 14 amino acids.

At least ten counts were recorded for this clonotype. V is TRBV3-1 and J is TRBJ1-3, with 9 bases matching TRBD1. J was trimmed by 8 bases and V by 4 bases; bases with no gene match: 6. Germline V gene lookup returns CDR1 LGHDT and CDR2 YNNKEL (reference sequence). This CDR3 contains 14 residues. The CDR3 sequence is CASSPPGQGYTIYF. For the CDR3, the DNA is TGTGCCAGCAGCCCACCGGGACAGGGCTACACCATATATTTT. Complete variable domain (other parts from reference TRBV3-1 and TRBJ1-3): DTAVSQTPKYLVTQMGNDKSIKCEQNLGHDTMYWYKQDSKKFLKIMFSYNNKELIINETVPNRFSPKSPDKAHLNLHINSLELGDSAVYFCASSPPGQGYTIYFGEGSWLTVV.

This clonotype appeared a few times. This chain links TRBV6-2 or TRBV6-3 with TRBJ2-2; 8 positions agree with TRBD2. CDR3 length: 15 residues. Per germline, CDR1 MNHEY and CDR2 SVGEGT. V shed 2 bases, J shed 5 bases, and the junction held 4 bases outside the gene matches. DNA for the CDR3: TGTGCCAGCAGTTACAGGGCGGGGGGTACCGGGGAGCTGTTTTTT. This gives the protein CASSYRAGGTGELFF.

This clonotype showed up many times. CDR3 DNA: TGTGCCAGCAGCTTAGGAGGCGGGGCCTCCTACGAGCAGTACTTC. Translation gives CASSLGGGASYEQYF. V gene TRBV7-2 combines with J gene TRBJ2-7, with D tentatively TRBD2 (6 bases). Germline CDR1 is SGHTA and CDR2 is FQGNSA. V gave up 1 base and J gave up 0 bases, with 10 bases separating them. This CDR3 is built from 15 residues.

This clonotype occurred many times. V and J are TRBV28 and TRBJ2-7; D uncertain. Germline CDR1 and CDR2: MDHEN and SYDVKM. V lost 3 bases, J lost 2 bases, and 11 bases lay in between. The CDR3 spans 14 residues. The CDR3 sequence: CASSFTGRTYEQYF. CDR3 sequence (DNA): TGTGCCAGCAGTTTCACTGGCCGGACCTACGAGCAGTACTTC.

This clonotype was found many times. J is TRBJ2-7 and V is TRBV7-2; D ambiguous. Between the trimmed V and J ends, which lost 2 bases and 2 bases, there was a span of 4 bases. The germline CDR1 and CDR2 sequences are SGHTA and FQGNSA. The CDR3 length is 12 residues. CDR3 protein: CASSLKPYEQYF. The CDR3 DNA sequence: TGTGCCAGCAGCTTAAAACCCTACGAGCAGTACTTC.

There are many counts of this clonotype. The chain is built from TRBV20-1 and TRBJ2-3, with 11 bases fitting TRBD2. The J segment lost 3 bases and the V segment lost 6 bases, leaving 8 bases of the junction unmatched. The CDR3 loop spans 15 amino acids. Germline V gene data show CDR1 as DFQATT and CDR2 as SNEGSKA (reference sequence). The CDR3 loop reads CSAPRLAGLTDTQYF. CDR3 sequence (DNA): TGCAGTGCGCCGAGACTAGCGGGGCTGACAGATACGCAGTATTTT.

This clonotype was observed at least ten times. The chain recombines TRBV6-2 or TRBV6-3 with TRBJ2-1; 7 bases map to TRBD2. With V trimmed by 2 bases and J by 0 bases, 7 bases remained unmatched. Germline CDR1 and CDR2: MNHEY and SVGEGT. The CDR3 runs 17 residues. In DNA form, the CDR3 reads TGTGCCAGCAGTTACCCGAGCGGGGCAAGCTCCTACAATGAGCAGTTCTTC. Translation: CASSYPSGASSYNEQFF.

In regard to this clonotype: A read error is possible here, since a much larger clone lies one base away. This chain uses TRBV27 with TRBJ2-7; tentative D call: TRBD1 (5 bases). The ends were cut back, 4 bases at V and 6 bases at J, with 19 bases in the middle. Germline V gives CDR1 MNHEY, CDR2 SMNVEV (reference sequence). The CDR3 sequence is 15 residues long. In DNA, the CDR3 is TGTGCCAGCAGTTACAGATACAGGTTTGTCGGCGAGCAGTACTTC. This encodes CASSYRYRFVGEQYF.

This clonotype has a count of ten or more. This sequence joins TRBV6-1 and TRBJ2-3; 12 positions match TRBD1. CDR3 length equals 16 residues. Germline V gene lookup returns CDR1 MNHNS and CDR2 SASEGT. With V trimmed by 3 bases and J by 1 base, 2 bases remained unmatched. In nucleotides, the CDR3 is TGTGCCAGCAGTGACGGGACAGGGGGCGGCACAGATACGCAGTATTTT. Its protein product is CASSDGTGGGTDTQYF.

This clonotype was picked up a small number of times. The rearrangement uses TRBV28 and TRBJ2-7; TRBD1 matches 8 bases. CDR1 and CDR2 (germline): MDHEN, SYDVKM. The CDR3 contains 15 residues. Germline trimming cut 5 bases from V and 2 bases from J; bases unmatched to any gene: 8. CDR3 DNA sequence: TGTGCCAGCAGTCCTCTAGGACAGGGTCCCTACGAGCAGTACTTC. This codes for CASSPLGQGPYEQYF. Filled out from reference TRBV28 and TRBJ2-7, the complete variable domain reads DVKVTQSSRYLVKRTGEKVFLECVQDMDHENMFWYRQDPGLGLRLIYFSYDVKMKEKGDIPEGYSVSREKKERFSLILESASTNQTSMYLCASSPLGQGPYEQYFGPGTRLTVT.

Many counts were recorded for this clonotype. The chain links TRBV2 to TRBJ1-5; tentative D call: TRBD1 (6 bases). Germline values: CDR1 SNHLY, CDR2 FYNNEI. Trimming shortened V by 1 base and J by 5 bases, and 12 bases separated the two germline ends. The CDR3 is 15 residues long. DNA of the CDR3: TGTGCCAGCAGTGAAGAGACAGGAGAATATCAGCCCCAGCATTTT. This sequence encodes CASSEETGEYQPQHF.

This clonotype was seen repeatedly, ten times or more. The CDR3 protein is CASSEQPDTQYF. CDR3 DNA: TGTGCCAGCAGTGAGCAGCCAGATACGCAGTATTTT. The chain joins TRBV2 to TRBJ2-3; D ambiguous. Germline CDR1 is SNHLY and CDR2 is FYNNEI. Trimming took off 3 bases at V and 4 bases at J, with 5 bases between the two ends. This CDR3 region has 12 residues.

This clonotype was seen at least ten times. The J gene is TRBJ1-2, the V gene TRBV28; D is uncertain. The length of the CDR3 is 14 residues. The germline V gene encodes CDR1 MDHEN and CDR2 SYDVKM. Deletions cut 3 bases from V and 2 bases from J, with 10 bases between. The CDR3 protein is CASSFDSTNYGYTF. The CDR3 DNA is TGTGCCAGCAGTTTCGATTCAACAAACTATGGCTACACCTTC.

This clonotype was found many times. The chain recombines TRBV7-9 with TRBJ2-1; weak D call: TRBD1 (5 bases). Germline-derived CDR1 and CDR2 are SEHNR and FQNEAQ (reference sequence). V lost 1 base, J lost 9 bases, and 10 bases lay in between. This CDR3 region has 13 residues. The CDR3 protein is CASSLGQGTEQFF. In DNA form, the CDR3 reads TGTGCCAGCAGCTTAGGGCAGGGTACTGAGCAGTTCTTC.

The chain employs TRBV10-3 and TRBJ1-5; TRBD1 matches 8 bases. The CDR3 is 13 amino acids. CDR1 and CDR2 from the germline V gene are ENHRY and SYGVKD. Trimming at V came to 7 bases and at J to 6 bases, leaving 5 bases not matched to a gene. The DNA of the CDR3 is TGTGCCATCAACCAGGGGGCTTCTCAGCCCCAGCATTTT. Protein: CAINQGASQPQHF.